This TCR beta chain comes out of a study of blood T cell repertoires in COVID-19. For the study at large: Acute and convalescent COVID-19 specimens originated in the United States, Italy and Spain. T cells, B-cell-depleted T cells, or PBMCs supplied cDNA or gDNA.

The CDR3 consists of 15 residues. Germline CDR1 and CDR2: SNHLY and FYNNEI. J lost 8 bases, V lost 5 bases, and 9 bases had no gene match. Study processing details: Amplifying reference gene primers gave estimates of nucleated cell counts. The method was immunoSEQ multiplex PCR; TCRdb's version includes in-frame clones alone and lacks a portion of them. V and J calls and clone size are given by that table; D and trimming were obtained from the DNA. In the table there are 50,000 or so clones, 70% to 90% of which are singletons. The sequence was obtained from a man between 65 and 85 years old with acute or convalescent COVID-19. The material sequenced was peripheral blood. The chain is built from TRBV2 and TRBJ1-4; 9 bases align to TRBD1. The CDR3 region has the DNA TGTGCCAGCAGTCCCACAGGGGGCCTCATCGAAAAACTGTTTTTT. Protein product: CASSPTGGLIEKLFF.